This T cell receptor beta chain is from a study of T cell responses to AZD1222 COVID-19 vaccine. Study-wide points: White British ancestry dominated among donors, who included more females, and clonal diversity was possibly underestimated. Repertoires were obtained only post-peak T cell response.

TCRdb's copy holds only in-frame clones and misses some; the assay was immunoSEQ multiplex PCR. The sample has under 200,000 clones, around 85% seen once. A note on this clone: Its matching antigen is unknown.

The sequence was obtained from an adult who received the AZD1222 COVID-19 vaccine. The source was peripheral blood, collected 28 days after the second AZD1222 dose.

CDR3 bases: TGTGCCAGCAGCTTACAGGGGCCAGAGACCCAGTACTTC. Its protein product is CASSLQGPETQYF. This chain uses TRBV7-9 with TRBJ2-5; D may be TRBD1 (6 bases). V dropped 2 bases and J dropped 4 bases, with 8 bases sitting between them. This CDR3 has 13 amino acids. Per the germline V gene, CDR1 is SEHNR and CDR2 is FQNEAQ (reference sequence).